This T cell receptor beta chain originates from a study of blood T cell repertoires in COVID-19. Study details: Samples representing acute and convalescent COVID-19 were sourced from the United States, Italy and Spain. From T cells, B-cell-depleted T cells, or PBMCs came the material, which was cDNA or gDNA.

The CDR3 extends over 13 amino acids. Germline CDR1 and CDR2: KGHSH and LQKENI. V lost 4 bases, J lost 6 bases, and 12 bases lay in between. Authors' processing steps: Researchers report that nucleated cell counts were estimated from reference gene primer amplification. Measured with immunoSEQ multiplex PCR; TCRdb has only the in-frame clones, and not every one. The DNA gave D and trimming, while V, J and clone size come from that table. The table shows just under 65,000 clones, with about 84% occurring only once. Sequencing was carried out using peripheral blood. The receptor's source is a human donor in a cohort sampled during active COVID-19. The V and J genes are TRBV18 and TRBJ1-1; D call uncertain. The CDR3 sequence is CASSLPGKPEAFF. As DNA, the CDR3 is TGTGCCAGCTCACTTCCGGGAAAACCTGAAGCTTTCTTT.